Listed here is a single T cell receptor (beta chain). The data are from a study of cytomegalovirus exposure and HLA in healthy donors. Study in general: A later analysis reported the same platform for the 90 to 150 validation repertoires and the 500 to 750 first-cohort repertoires.

Germline V lookup: CDR1 LNHDA, CDR2 SQIVND (reference sequence). The CDR3 totals 16 residues. V lost 5 bases to trimming and J lost 0 bases, with 14 bases between them. Sequencing was performed with immunoSEQ multiplex PCR; in TCRdb, only in-frame clones are kept and a portion is missing. This sample yields about 110,000 clones, of which 88% are seen a single time; about 2% belongs to the top ten. Sequenced material: PBMCs. The receptor was derived from a woman under 30 in good health and CMV-seronegative. The chain recombines TRBV19 with TRBJ1-5, with D possibly being TRBD1 (6 bases). The CDR3: CASSPDRIYSNQPQHF. The DNA for the CDR3 is TGTGCCAGTAGTCCCGACAGGATTTATAGCAATCAGCCCCAGCATTTT.